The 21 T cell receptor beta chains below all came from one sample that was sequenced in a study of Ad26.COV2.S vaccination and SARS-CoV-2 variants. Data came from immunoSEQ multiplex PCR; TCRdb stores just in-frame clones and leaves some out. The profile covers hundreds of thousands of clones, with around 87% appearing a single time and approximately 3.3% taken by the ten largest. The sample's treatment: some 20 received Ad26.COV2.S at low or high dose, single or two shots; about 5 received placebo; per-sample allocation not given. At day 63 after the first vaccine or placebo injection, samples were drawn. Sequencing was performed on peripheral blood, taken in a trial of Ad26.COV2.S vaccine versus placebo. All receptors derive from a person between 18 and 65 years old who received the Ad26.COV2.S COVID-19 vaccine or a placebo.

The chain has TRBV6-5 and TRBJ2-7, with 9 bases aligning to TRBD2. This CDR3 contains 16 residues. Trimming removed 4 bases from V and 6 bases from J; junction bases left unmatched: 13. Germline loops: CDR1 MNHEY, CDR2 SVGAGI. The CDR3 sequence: CASSLAGGPEVGEQYF. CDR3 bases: TGTGCCAGCAGTTTGGCGGGAGGGCCAGAGGTAGGCGAGCAGTACTTC.

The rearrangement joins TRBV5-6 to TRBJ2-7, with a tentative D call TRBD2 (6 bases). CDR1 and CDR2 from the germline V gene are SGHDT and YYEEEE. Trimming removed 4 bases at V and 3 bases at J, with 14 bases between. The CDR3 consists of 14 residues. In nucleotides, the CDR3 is TGTGCCAGCAGCCCACCGGGACTCAGCTACGAGCAGTACTTC. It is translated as CASSPPGLSYEQYF.

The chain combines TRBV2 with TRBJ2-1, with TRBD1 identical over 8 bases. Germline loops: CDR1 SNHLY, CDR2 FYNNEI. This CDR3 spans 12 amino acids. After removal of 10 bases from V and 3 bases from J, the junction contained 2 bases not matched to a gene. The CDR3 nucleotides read TGTGCCACCGGACAGGGCTACAATGAGCAGTTCTTC. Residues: CATGQGYNEQFF.

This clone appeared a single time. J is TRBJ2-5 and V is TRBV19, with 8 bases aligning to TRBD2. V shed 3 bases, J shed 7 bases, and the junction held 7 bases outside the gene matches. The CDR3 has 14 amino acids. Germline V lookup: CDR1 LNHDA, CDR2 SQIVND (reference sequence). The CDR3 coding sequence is TGTGCCAGTAGTATCGGGGGGGGACCTGTGACCCAGTACTTC. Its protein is CASSIGGGPVTQYF. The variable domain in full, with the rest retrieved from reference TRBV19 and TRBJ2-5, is DGGITQSPKYLFRKEGQNVTLSCEQNLNHDAMYWYRQDPGQGLRLIYYSQIVNDFQKGDIAEGYSVSREKKESFPLTVTSAQKNPTAFYLCASSIGGGPVTQYFGPGTRLLVL.

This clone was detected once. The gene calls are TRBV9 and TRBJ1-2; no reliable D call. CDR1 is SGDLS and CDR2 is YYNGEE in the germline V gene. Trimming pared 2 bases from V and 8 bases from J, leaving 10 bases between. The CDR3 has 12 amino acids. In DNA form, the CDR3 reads TGTGCCAGCAGCGTGCAAGGGTTCGGCTACACCTTC. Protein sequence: CASSVQGFGYTF.

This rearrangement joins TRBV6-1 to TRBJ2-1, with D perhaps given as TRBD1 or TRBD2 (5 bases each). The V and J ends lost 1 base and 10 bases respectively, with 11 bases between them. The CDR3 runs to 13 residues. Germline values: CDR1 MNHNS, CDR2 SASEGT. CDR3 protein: CASSEVRGREQFF. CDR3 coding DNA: TGTGCCAGCAGTGAAGTTCGGGGCCGGGAGCAGTTCTTC.

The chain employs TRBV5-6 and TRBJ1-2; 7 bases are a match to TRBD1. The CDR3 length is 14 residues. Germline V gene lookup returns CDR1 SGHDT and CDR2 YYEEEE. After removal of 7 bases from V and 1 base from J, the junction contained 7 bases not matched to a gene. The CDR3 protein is CASHLGTVNYGYTF. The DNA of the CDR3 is TGTGCCAGCCATCTAGGGACAGTTAACTATGGCTACACCTTC.

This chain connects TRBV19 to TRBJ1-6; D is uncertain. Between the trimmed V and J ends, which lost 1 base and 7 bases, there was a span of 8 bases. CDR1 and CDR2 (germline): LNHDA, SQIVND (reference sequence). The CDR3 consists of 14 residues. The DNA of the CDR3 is TGTGCCAGTAGTATAGTTCCCAGCAATTCACCCCTCCACTTT. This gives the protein CASSIVPSNSPLHF.

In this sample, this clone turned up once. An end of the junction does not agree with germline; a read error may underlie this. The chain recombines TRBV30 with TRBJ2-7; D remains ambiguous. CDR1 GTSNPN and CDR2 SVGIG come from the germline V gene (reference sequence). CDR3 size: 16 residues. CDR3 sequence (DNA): TGTGCCTGGGGTGTTGGTAAGGTCTCCCCTACGGGTGAGCAGTACTTC. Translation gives CAWGVGKVSPTGEQYF.

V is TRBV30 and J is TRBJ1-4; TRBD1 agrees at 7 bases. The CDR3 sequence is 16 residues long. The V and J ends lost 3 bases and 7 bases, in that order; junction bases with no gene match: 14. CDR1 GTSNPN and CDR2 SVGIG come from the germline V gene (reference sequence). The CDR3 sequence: CAWSSGHRGGFEKLFF. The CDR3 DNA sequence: TGTGCCTGGAGCTCGGGTCACAGGGGAGGGTTTGAAAAACTGTTTTTT.

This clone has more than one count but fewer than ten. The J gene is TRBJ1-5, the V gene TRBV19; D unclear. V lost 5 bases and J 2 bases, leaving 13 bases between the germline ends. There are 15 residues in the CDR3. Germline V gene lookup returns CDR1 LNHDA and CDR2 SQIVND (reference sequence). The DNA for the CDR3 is TGTGCCAGTAGTTCCGGTTCAGGCCGCAATCAGCCCCAGCATTTT. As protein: CASSSGSGRNQPQHF.

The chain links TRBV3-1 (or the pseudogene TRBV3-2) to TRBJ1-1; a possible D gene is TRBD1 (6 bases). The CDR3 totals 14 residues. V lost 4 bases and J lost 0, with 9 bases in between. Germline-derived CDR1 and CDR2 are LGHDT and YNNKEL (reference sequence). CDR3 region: CASSLGQMNTEAFF. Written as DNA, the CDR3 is TGTGCCAGCAGCCTAGGACAGATGAACACTGAAGCTTTCTTT.

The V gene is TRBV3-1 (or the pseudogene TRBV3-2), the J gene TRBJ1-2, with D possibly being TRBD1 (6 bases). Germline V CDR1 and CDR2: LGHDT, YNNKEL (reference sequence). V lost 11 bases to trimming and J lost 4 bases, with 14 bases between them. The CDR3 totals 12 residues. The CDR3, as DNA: TGTGCCCATACAGGACAGTTCTATGGCTACACCTTC. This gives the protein CAHTGQFYGYTF.

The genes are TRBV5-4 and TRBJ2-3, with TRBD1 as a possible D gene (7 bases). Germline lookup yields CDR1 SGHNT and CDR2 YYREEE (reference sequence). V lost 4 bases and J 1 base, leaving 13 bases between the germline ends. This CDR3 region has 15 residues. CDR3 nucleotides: TGTGCCAGCAGCCATACAGGGGAGGGCACAGATACGCAGTATTTT. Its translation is CASSHTGEGTDTQYF. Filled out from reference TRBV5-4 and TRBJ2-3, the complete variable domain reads ETGVTQSPTHLIKTRGQQVTLRCSSQSGHNTVSWYQQALGQGPQFIFQYYREEENGRGNFPPRFSGLQFPNYSSELNVNALELDDSALYLCASSHTGEGTDTQYFGPGTRLTVL.

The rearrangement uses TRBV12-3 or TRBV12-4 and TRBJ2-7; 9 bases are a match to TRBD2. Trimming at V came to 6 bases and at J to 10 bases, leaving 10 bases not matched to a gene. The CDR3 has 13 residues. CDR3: CASSVAGDYFQYF. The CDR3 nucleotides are TGTGCCAGCAGCGTAGCGGGGGACTACTTTCAGTACTTC.

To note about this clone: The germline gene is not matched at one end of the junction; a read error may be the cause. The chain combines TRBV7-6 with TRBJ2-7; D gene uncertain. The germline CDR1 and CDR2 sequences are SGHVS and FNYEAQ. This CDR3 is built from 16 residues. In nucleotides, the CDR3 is TGTGCCAGCAGCTTAACATCTGGGGTAGTCTCCCACGAGCAGTACTTC. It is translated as CASSLTSGVVSHEQYF.

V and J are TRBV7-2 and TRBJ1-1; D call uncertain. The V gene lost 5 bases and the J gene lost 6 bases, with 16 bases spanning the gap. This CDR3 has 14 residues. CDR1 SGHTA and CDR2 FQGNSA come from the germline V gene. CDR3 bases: TGTGCCAGCAGCCTCCGCGCAGGTGGGTCTGAAGCTTTCTTT. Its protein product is CASSLRAGGSEAFF. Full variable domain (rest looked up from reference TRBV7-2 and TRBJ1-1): GAGVSQSPSNKVTEKGKDVELRCDPISGHTALYWYRQSLGQGLEFLIYFQGNSAPDKSGLPSDRFSAERTGGSVSTLTIQRTQQEDSAVYLCASSLRAGGSEAFFGQGTRLTVV.

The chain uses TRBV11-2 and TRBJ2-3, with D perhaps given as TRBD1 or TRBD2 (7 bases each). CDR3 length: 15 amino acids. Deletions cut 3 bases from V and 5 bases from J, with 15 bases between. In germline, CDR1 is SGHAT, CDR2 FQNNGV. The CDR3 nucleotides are TGTGCCAGCAGCTTCTGGGGGAGGGGGCAAGATACGCAGTATTTT. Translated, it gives CASSFWGRGQDTQYF.

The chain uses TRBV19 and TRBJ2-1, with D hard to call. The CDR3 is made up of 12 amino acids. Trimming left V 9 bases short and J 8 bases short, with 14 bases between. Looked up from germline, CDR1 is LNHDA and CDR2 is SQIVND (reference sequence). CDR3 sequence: CASPINRHEQFF. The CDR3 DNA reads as TGTGCCAGCCCGATCAATCGCCATGAGCAGTTCTTC.

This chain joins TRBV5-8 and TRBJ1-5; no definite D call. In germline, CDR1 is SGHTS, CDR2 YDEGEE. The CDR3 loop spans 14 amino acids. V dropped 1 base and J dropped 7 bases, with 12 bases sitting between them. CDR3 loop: CASSLRGRNQPQHF. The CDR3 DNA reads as TGTGCCAGCAGCTTGAGAGGGCGGAACCAGCCCCAGCATTTT.

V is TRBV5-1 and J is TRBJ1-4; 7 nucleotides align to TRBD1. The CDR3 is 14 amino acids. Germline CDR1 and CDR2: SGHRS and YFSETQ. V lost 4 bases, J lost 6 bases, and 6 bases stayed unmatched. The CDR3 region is CASSQSTGYEKLFF. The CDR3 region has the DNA TGCGCCAGCAGCCAATCGACAGGGTATGAAAAACTGTTTTTT.